The sequence of this T cell receptor beta chain was determined in a study of blood T cell repertoires in COVID-19. Study context: Material from acute and convalescent COVID-19 was sourced from the United States, Italy and Spain.

Using immunoSEQ multiplex PCR, the repertoire was profiled, and TCRdb retains in-frame clones only, with some absent. The data show just over 300,000 clones, 89% seen once. Seattle patients were enrolled while actively infected and followed longitudinally. Germline V gene lookup returns CDR1 MNHEY and CDR2 SVGAGI. This CDR3 has 12 residues. V was shortened by 6 bases and J by 8 bases, with 12 bases between the two germline ends. This sequence was found in a woman aged 25-40 years with COVID-19, enrolled during active disease. This chain links TRBV6-5 with TRBJ2-3, with D possibly TRBD2 on 6 matching bases. The sample taken for sequencing was peripheral blood. The CDR3 here is CASRAGMGTQYF. CDR3 DNA: TGTGCCAGCAGGGCGGGGATGGGTACGCAGTATTTT.